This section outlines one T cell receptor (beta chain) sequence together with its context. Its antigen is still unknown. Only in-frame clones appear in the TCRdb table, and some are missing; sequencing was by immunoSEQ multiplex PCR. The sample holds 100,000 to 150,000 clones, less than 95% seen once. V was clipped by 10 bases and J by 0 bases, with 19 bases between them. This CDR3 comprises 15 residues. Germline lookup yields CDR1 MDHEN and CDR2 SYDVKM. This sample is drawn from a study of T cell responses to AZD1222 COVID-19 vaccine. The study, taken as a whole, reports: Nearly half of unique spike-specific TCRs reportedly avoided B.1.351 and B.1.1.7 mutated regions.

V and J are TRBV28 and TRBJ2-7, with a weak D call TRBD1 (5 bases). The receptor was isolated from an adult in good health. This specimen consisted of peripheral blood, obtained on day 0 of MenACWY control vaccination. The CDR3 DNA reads TGTGCCACCTTAGACAGACGCTTGATCTCCTACGAGCAGTACTTC. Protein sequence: CATLDRRLISYEQYF.